This T cell receptor beta chain is from a study of vaccination effects on CD4 cells after COVID-19. Across the study: Sequencing was preceded by expansion of antigen-specific CD4+ T cells with viral peptide pools in the ViraFEST assay. Two doses of BNT162b2 or mRNA-1273 vaccine were administered to participants.

After less than twelve days in culture, the CD4+ T cells were isolated. TCRdb's table, derived via immunoSEQ multiplex PCR, lists solely in-frame clones and lacks some. The sample includes 40,000 or so clones, approximately 74% of them seen just once. The CDR3 has 16 amino acids. Trimming took 0 bases from V and 0 from J, leaving 9 bases between them. The germline V gene has CDR1 LGHNA and CDR2 YSLEER. On this clone: As yet, its antigen is unknown.

This clonotype was sampled from a human donor who received a COVID-19 vaccine. The gene calls are TRBV4-3 and TRBJ2-1; no reliable D call. Source: CD4+ T cells from PBMCs cultured without peptide, taken before COVID-19 vaccination. CDR3 nucleotides: TGCGCCAGCAGCCAAGAACCAGGAGACTCCTACAATGAGCAGTTCTTC. Protein product: CASSQEPGDSYNEQFF.